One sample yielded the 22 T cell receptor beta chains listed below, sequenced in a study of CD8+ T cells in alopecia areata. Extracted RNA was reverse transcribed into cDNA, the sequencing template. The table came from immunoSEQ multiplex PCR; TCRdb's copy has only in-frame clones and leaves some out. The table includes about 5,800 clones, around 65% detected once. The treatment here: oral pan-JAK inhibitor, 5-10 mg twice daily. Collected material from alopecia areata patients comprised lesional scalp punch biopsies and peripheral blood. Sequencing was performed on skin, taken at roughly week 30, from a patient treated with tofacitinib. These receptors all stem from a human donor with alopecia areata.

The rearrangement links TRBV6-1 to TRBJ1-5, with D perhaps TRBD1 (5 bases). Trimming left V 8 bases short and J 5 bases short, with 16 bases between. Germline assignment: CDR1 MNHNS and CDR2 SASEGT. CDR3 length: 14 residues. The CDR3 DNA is TGTGCCAGCCGGGGGAAGCTCGCATATCAGCCCCAGCATTTT. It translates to CASRGKLAYQPQHF.

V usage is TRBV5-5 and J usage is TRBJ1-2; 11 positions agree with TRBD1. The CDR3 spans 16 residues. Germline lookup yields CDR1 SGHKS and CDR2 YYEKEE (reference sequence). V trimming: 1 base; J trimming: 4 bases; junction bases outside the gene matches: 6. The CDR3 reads CASSLTRTGGIYGYTF. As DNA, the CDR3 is TGTGCCAGCAGCTTGACTAGGACAGGGGGCATCTATGGCTACACCTTC.

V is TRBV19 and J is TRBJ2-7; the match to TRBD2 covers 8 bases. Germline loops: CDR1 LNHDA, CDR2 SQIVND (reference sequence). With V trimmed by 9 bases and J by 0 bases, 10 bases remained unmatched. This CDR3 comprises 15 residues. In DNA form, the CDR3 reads TGTGCCAGCACCCTGACTAGCGCCAGCTCCTACGAGCAGTACTTC. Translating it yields CASTLTSASSYEQYF.

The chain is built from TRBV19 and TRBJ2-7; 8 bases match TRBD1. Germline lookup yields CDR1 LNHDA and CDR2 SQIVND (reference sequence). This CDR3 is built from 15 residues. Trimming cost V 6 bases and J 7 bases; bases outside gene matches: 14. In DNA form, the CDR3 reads TGTGCCAGTAGGATGCCGACAGGGGAGGCGGAGGAGCAGTACTTC. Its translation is CASRMPTGEAEEQYF.

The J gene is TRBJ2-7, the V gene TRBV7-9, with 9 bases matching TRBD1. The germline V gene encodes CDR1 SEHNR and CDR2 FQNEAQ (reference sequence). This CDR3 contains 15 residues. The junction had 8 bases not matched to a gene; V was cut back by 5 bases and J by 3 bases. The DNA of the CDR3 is TGTGCCAGCAGCCCGCCGGGACAGGGAAACTACGAGCAGTACTTC. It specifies CASSPPGQGNYEQYF.

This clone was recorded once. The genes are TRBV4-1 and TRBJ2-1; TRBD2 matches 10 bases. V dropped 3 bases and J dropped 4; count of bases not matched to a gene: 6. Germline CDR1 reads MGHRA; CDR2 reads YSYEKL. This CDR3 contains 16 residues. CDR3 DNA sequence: TGCGCCAGCAGCCAGATCGGGACTAGCGTGTACAATGAGCAGTTCTTC. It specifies CASSQIGTSVYNEQFF.

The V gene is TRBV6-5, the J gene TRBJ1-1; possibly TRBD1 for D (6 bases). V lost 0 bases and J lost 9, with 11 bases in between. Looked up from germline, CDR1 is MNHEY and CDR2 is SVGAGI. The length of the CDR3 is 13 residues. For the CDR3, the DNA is TGTGCCAGCAGTTACTCCTACCGGGACAAAGCTTTCTTT. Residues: CASSYSYRDKAFF.

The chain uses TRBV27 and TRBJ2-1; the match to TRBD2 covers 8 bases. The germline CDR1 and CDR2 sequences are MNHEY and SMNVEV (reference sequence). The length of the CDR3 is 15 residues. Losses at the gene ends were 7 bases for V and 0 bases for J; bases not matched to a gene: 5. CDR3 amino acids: CASTSGPSSYNEQFF. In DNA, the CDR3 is TGTGCCAGCACTAGCGGGCCAAGCTCCTACAATGAGCAGTTCTTC.

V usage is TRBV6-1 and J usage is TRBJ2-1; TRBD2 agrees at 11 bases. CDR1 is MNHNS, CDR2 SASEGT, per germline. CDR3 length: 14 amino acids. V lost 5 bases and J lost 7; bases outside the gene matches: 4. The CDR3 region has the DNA TGTGCCAGCAGTCCACTAGCGGGAGTTAATGAGCAGTTCTTC. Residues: CASSPLAGVNEQFF.

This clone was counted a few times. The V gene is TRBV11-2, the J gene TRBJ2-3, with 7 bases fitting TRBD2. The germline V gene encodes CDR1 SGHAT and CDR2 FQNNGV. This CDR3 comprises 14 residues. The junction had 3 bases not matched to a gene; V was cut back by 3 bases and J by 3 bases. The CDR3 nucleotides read TGTGCCAGCAGCTTGCGGGGGAAAACAGATACGCAGTATTTT. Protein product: CASSLRGKTDTQYF.

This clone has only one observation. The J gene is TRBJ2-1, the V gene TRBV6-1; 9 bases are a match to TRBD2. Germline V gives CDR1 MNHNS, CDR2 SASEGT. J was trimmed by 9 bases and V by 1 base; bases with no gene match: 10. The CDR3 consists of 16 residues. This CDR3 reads CASSEGVSGGQREQFF. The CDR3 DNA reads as TGTGCCAGCAGTGAAGGCGTTAGCGGGGGCCAGCGTGAGCAGTTCTTC.

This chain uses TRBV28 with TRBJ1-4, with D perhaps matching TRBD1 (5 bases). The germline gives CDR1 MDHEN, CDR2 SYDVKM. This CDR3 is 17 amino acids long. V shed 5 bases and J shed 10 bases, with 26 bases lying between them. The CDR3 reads CASSLFEPGRSFGKLFF. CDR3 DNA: TGTGCCAGCAGTCTCTTTGAACCGGGACGGTCGTTCGGAAAACTGTTTTTT. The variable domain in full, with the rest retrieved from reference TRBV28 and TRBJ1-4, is DVKVTQSSRYLVKRTGEKVFLECVQDMDHENMFWYRQDPGLGLRLIYFSYDVKMKEKGDIPEGYSVSREKKERFSLILESASTNQTSMYLCASSLFEPGRSFGKLFFGSGTQLSVL.

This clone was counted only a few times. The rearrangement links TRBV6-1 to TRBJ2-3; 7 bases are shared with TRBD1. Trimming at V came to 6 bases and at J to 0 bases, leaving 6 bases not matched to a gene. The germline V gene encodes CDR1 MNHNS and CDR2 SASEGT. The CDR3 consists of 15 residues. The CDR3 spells CASRSGQTSTDTQYF. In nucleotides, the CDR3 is TGTGCCAGCAGGTCGGGACAGACCAGCACAGATACGCAGTATTTT.

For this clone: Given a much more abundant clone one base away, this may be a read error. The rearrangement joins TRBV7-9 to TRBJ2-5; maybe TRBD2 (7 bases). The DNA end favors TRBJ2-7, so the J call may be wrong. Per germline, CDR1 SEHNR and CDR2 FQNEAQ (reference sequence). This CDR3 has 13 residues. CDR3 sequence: CASNPRGADEQYF. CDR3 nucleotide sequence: TGTGCCAGCAACCCTCGGGGGGCTGACGAGCAGTACTTC.

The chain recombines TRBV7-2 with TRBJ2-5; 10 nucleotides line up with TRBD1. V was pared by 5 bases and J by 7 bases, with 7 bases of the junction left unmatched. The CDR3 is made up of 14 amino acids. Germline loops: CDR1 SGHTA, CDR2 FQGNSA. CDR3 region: CASSMGQGPGTQYF. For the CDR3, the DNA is TGTGCCAGCAGCATGGGACAGGGGCCGGGGACCCAGTACTTC.

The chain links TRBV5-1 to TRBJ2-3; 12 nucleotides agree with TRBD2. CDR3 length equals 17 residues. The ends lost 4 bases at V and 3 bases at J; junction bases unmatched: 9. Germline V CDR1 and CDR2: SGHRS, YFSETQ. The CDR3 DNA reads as TGCGCCAGCAGCCAAAGGACTAGCGGGACTGCGACAGATACGCAGTATTTT. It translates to CASSQRTSGTATDTQYF.

The CDR3 coding sequence is TGCGCCAGCAGCTCTGGGGGACTAGCGGGGTGGGAGACCCAGTACTTC. This translates into CASSSGGLAGWETQYF. V gene TRBV5-1 combines with J gene TRBJ2-5; 13 bases map to TRBD2. The germline V gene encodes CDR1 SGHRS and CDR2 YFSETQ. This CDR3 is 16 amino acids long. J gave up 5 bases and V 3 bases, and 7 bases lay outside the gene matches.

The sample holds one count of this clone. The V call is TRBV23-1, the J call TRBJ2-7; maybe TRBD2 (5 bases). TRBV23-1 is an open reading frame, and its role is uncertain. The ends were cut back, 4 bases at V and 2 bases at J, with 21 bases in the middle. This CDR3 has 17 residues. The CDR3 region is CASSRYLTLRRAYEQYF. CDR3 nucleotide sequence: TGCGCCAGCAGTCGATATTTGACCCTGCGGCGGGCCTACGAGCAGTACTTC.

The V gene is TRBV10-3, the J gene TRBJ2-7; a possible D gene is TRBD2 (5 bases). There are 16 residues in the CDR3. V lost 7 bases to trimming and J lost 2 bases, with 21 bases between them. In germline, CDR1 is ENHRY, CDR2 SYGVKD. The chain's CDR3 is CAITRKAGNPPYEQYF. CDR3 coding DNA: TGTGCCATCACCAGGAAGGCGGGTAACCCACCCTACGAGCAGTACTTC.

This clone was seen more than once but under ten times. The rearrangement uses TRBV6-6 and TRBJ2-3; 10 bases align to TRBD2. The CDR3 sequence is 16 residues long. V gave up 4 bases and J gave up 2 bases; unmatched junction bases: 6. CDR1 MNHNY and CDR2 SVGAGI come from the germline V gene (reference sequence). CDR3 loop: CASSSRTSGITDTQYF. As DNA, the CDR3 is TGTGCCAGCAGTTCCCGGACTAGCGGAATCACAGATACGCAGTATTTT.

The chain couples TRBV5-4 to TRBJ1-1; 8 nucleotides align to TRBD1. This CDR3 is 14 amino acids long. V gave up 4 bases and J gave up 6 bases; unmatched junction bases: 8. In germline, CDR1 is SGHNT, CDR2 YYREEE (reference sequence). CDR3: CASSADRGNAEAFF. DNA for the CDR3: TGTGCCAGCAGCGCCGACAGGGGAAACGCTGAAGCTTTCTTT. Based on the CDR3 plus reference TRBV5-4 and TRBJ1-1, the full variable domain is ETGVTQSPTHLIKTRGQQVTLRCSSQSGHNTVSWYQQALGQGPQFIFQYYREEENGRGNFPPRFSGLQFPNYSSELNVNALELDDSALYLCASSADRGNAEAFFGQGTRLTVV.

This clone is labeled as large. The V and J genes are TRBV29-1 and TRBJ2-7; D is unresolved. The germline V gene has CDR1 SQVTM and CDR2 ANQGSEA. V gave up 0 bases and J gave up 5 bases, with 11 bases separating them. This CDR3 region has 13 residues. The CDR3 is CSVEDNPTHEQYF. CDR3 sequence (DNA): TGCAGCGTTGAAGATAACCCGACCCACGAGCAGTACTTC.